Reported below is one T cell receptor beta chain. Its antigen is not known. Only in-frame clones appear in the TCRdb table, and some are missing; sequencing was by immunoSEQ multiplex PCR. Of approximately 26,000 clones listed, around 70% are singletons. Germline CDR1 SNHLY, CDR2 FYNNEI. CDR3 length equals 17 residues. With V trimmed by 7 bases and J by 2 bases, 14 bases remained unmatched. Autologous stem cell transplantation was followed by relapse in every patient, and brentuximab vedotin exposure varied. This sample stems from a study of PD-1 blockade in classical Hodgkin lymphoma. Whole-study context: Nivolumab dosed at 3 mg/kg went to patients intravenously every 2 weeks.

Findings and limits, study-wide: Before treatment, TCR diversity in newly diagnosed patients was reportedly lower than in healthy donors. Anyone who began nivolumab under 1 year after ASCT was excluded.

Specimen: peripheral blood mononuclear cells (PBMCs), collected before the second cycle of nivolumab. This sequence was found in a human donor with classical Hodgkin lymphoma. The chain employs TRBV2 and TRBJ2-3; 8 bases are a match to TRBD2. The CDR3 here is CASNPRGAGGLTDTQYF. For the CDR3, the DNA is TGTGCCAGCAACCCCCGGGGGGCGGGGGGCCTCACAGATACGCAGTATTTT.